This T cell receptor beta chain originates from a study of T cells after yellow fever vaccination. TCRdb redid the calling of the 5' RACE reads with MiXCR, one entry per CDR3 protein. In the table there are 300,000 to 400,000 distinct CDR3 sequences, around 13% of which are singletons. This clonotype was counted many times. Here the sequenced sample was CD4+ T cells sorted from PBMCs, taken 15 days after the yellow fever booster vaccination. This clonotype originated in a man between 18 and 29 years old who received the YFV17D yellow fever vaccine.

In nucleotides, the CDR3 is TGCGCCAGCAGCTTGGTAGGTCGGGAGGTACATGAGCAGTTCTTC. Protein product: CASSLVGREVHEQFF. The gene calls are TRBV5-1 and TRBJ2-1; the match to TRBD2 covers 7 bases. The CDR3 contains 15 residues. The J segment lost 8 bases and the V segment lost 0 bases, leaving 8 bases of the junction unmatched. Germline CDR1 reads SGHRS; CDR2 reads YFSETQ.